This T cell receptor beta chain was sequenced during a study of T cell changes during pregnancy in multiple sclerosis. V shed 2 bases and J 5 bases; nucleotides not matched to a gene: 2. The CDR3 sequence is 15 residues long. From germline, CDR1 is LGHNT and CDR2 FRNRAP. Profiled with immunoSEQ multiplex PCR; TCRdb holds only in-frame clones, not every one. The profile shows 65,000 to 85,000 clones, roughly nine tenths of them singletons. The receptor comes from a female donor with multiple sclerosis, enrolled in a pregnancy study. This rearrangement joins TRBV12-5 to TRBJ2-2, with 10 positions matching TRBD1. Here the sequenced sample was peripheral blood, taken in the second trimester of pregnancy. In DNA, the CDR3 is TGTGCTAGTGGTTTGAGACAGGGGGCGACCGGGGAGCTGTTTTTT. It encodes CASGLRQGATGELFF.